This entry lists 17 T cell receptor beta chains sequenced from one sample in a study of circulating tumor DNA in untreated peripheral T-cell lymphoma. Assay: immunoSEQ multiplex PCR; the TCRdb copy retains only in-frame clones and omits some. The table lists some 10,000 clones, about 80% of them singletons. The sample consisted of tumor tissue. Receptors originate from a human donor with peripheral T-cell lymphoma.

J is TRBJ2-7 and V is TRBV10-2, with 10 bases lining up with TRBD2. This CDR3 has 14 amino acids. V trimming: 5 bases; J trimming: 3 bases; junction bases outside the gene matches: 4. CDR1 and CDR2 from the germline V gene are WSHSY and SAAADI. The CDR3 reads CASSTSGTGYEQYF. In nucleotides, the CDR3 is TGCGCCAGCAGTACTAGCGGGACAGGCTACGAGCAGTACTTC.

The chain is built from TRBV18 and TRBJ1-4; D is uncertain. V lost 1 base, J lost 3 bases, and 12 bases lay in between. This CDR3 region has 16 residues. Per the germline V gene, CDR1 is KGHSH and CDR2 is LQKENI. CDR3: CASSPQGRQPNEKLFF. The CDR3 DNA reads TGTGCCAGCTCACCACAGGGTCGGCAGCCTAATGAAAAACTGTTTTTT.

The genes are TRBV4-1 and TRBJ2-1; TRBD1 is a possible D gene (6 bases). The CDR3 is 16 amino acids. Per germline, CDR1 MGHRA and CDR2 YSYEKL. V was cut by 0 bases and J by 5 bases, with 14 bases left in between. The CDR3 sequence is CASSQDGQGRDNEQFF. In DNA form, the CDR3 reads TGCGCCAGCAGCCAAGATGGGCAGGGGCGCGACAATGAGCAGTTCTTC.

This clone was detected only a few times. At one end the junction does not follow the germline gene, possibly because of a read error. The chain joins TRBV15 to TRBJ1-5; D is unresolved. This CDR3 is 15 amino acids long. CDR1 is LNHNV and CDR2 is YYDKDF in the germline V gene (reference sequence). DNA for the CDR3: TGTGCTACCAGCACCGGGATAGTCTGGAATCAGCCCCAGCATTTT. Its protein product is CATSTGIVWNQPQHF.

The V and J genes are TRBV11-3 and TRBJ2-7; TRBD1 agrees at 7 bases. CDR3 length: 15 amino acids. The germline gives CDR1 SGHNT, CDR2 YENEEA. V lost 4 bases and J lost 3; bases outside the gene matches: 9. The CDR3 DNA reads as TGTGCCAGCAGCTCAATGACAGGGAAGAGCTACGAGCAGTACTTC. This gives the protein CASSSMTGKSYEQYF.

This clone has just a few counts. The rearrangement uses TRBV11-3 and TRBJ1-4; D remains unclear. CDR1 and CDR2 (germline): SGHNT, YENEEA. The CDR3 is 15 residues long. V shed 6 bases and J shed 4 bases, with 15 bases lying between them. CDR3 residues: CASSSPRTDNEKLFF. CDR3 sequence (DNA): TGTGCCAGCAGTTCACCTCGGACGGATAATGAAAAACTGTTTTTT.

This clone was seen a handful of times. One end of the junction does not line up with germline, which may come from a read error. A base went unread or is ambiguous, so its residue is labelled X. J is TRBJ1-1 and V is TRBV28; D is ambiguous. The germline V gene encodes CDR1 MDHEN and CDR2 SYDVKM. The length of the CDR3 is 13 residues. CDR3 coding DNA: TGTGCCARCAGTTTAACGGCCGCCTGGGGAGCTTTCTTT. Translating gives CAXSLTAAWGAFF.

This clone was detected only once. The genes are TRBV6-8 and TRBJ1-1; D is undetermined. Deletions cut 2 bases from V and 0 bases from J, with 4 bases between. The CDR3 spans 13 residues. Germline V gene lookup returns CDR1 MNHGY and CDR2 SAAAGT. The CDR3 region has the DNA TGTGCCAGCAGTTACCTCCTGAACACTGAAGCTTTCTTT. Amino acid sequence: CASSYLLNTEAFF.

The gene calls are TRBV10-2 and TRBJ2-7; D possibly corresponds to TRBD1 (6 bases). CDR1 and CDR2 from the germline V gene are WSHSY and SAAADI. The CDR3 is made up of 16 amino acids. Trimming took off 0 bases at V and 3 bases at J, with 15 bases between the two ends. The CDR3 DNA is TGCGCCAGCAGTGAGTCGAAAGGGGGAAGGATCTACGAGCAGTACTTC. Translation gives CASSESKGGRIYEQYF.

The V and J genes are TRBV5-1 and TRBJ2-7; 10 bases agree with TRBD1. The CDR3 has 15 amino acids. Losses at the gene ends were 4 bases for V and 0 bases for J; bases not matched to a gene: 4. Germline CDR1 is SGHRS and CDR2 is YFSETQ. The CDR3 spells CASSPRTGGSYEQYF. The DNA of the CDR3 is TGCGCCAGCAGCCCTCGGACAGGGGGCTCCTACGAGCAGTACTTC.

Comments on this clone: At one boundary the junction diverges from the germline segment, which might be a read error. This rearrangement joins TRBV27 to TRBJ2-1, with 9 bases that match TRBD1. This CDR3 has 15 amino acids. The germline CDR1 and CDR2 sequences are MNHEY and SMNVEV (reference sequence). CDR3 residues: CATSDFRDRENEQFF. In DNA, the CDR3 is TGTGCCACCAGTGATTTCCGGGACAGGGAAAATGAGCAGTTCTTC.

This chain connects TRBV28 to TRBJ1-1; D is unresolved. Looked up from germline, CDR1 is MDHEN and CDR2 is SYDVKM. The V gene lost 4 bases and the J gene lost 5 bases, with 14 bases spanning the gap. The CDR3 contains 14 residues. This CDR3 is CASSSTYLGTEAFF. Written as DNA, the CDR3 is TGTGCCAGCAGTTCGACATACCTGGGGACTGAAGCTTTCTTT.

The CDR3: CASRLQGVGANVLTF. Here the CDR3 DNA reads TGTGCCAGCAGGCTCCAGGGGGTCGGGGCCAACGTCCTGACTTTC. The chain is built from TRBV6-8 and TRBJ2-6; 7 bases are a match to TRBD1. V was pared by 6 bases and J by 4 bases, with 6 bases of the junction left unmatched. The CDR3 is made up of 15 amino acids. Germline CDR1 is MNHGY and CDR2 is SAAAGT.

The chain links TRBV9 to TRBJ2-1; possibly TRBD1 or TRBD2 for D (5 bases each). The CDR3 is 14 amino acids. Germline V gene data show CDR1 as SGDLS and CDR2 as YYNGEE. V gave up 1 base and J gave up 3 bases, with 8 bases separating them. CDR3 protein: CASSVWDGYNEQFF. DNA of the CDR3: TGTGCCAGCAGCGTATGGGACGGCTACAATGAGCAGTTCTTC.

This clone has only a few counts. The chain recombines TRBV7-1 with TRBJ1-4; 10 positions match TRBD1. TRBV7-1 is known as an ORF, though its function is uncertain. The CDR3 loop spans 16 amino acids. V gave up 5 bases and J gave up 3 bases; unmatched junction bases: 6. The CDR3: CASSLYGTGANEKLFF. DNA of the CDR3: TGTGCCAGCAGCCTTTACGGGACAGGGGCTAATGAAAAACTGTTTTTT.

This clone was seen a few times. The chain has TRBV6-8 and TRBJ1-5; D is ambiguous. This CDR3 is 12 amino acids long. The V end lost 2 bases, the J end lost 4 bases, and 3 bases lay between the germline ends. The germline V gene encodes CDR1 MNHGY and CDR2 SAAAGT. The CDR3 DNA sequence: TGTGCCAGCAGTTACGGGAATCAGCCCCAGCATTTT. Its translation is CASSYGNQPQHF.

This chain connects TRBV6-8 to TRBJ2-7; possibly TRBD2 for D (5 bases). Germline V gene sequence: CDR1 MNHGY, CDR2 SAAAGT. V dropped 5 bases and J dropped 3 bases, with 14 bases sitting between them. The CDR3 sequence is 14 residues long. The CDR3 is CASSEGQPDYEQYF. In DNA, the CDR3 is TGTGCCAGCAGTGAGGGCCAGCCCGACTACGAGCAGTACTTC.